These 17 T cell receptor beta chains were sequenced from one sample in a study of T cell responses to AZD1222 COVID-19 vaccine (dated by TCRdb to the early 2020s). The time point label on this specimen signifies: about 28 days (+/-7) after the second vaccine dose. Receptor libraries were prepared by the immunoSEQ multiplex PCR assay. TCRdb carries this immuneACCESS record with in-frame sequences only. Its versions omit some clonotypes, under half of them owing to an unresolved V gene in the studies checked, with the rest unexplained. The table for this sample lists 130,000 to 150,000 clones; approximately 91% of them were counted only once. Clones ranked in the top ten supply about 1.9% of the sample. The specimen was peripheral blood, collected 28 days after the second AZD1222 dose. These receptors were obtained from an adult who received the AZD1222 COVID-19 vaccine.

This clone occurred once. The CDR3 nucleotides are TGCGCCAGCAGCCAGGACAGGGGTAGGAACACTGAAGCTTTCTTT. This encodes CASSQDRGRNTEAFF. V usage is TRBV4-1 and J usage is TRBJ1-1; 9 bases align to TRBD1. Germline V gene sequence: CDR1 MGHRA, CDR2 YSYEKL. CDR3 length: 15 amino acids. After removal of 3 bases from V and 1 base from J, the junction contained 3 bases not matched to a gene.

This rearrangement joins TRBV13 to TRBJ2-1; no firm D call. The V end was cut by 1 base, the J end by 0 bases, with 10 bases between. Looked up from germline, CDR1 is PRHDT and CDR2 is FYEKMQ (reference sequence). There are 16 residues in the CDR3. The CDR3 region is CASSLDAESSYNEQFF. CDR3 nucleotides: TGTGCCAGCAGCTTAGACGCGGAGAGCTCCTACAATGAGCAGTTCTTC.

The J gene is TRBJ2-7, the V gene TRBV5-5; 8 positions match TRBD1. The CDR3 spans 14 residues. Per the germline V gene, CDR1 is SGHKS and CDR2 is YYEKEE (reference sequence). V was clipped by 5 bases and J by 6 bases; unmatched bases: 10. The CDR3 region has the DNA TGTGCCAGCAGGGAGGGACAGGCCAAGTTCGAGCAGTACTTC. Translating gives CASREGQAKFEQYF.

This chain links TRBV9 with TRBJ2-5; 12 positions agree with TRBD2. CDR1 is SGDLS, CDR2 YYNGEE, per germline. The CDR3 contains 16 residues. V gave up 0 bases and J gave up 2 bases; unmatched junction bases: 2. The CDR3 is CASSVGTSGTQETQYF. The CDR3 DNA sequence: TGTGCCAGCAGCGTAGGGACTAGCGGGACTCAAGAGACCCAGTACTTC.

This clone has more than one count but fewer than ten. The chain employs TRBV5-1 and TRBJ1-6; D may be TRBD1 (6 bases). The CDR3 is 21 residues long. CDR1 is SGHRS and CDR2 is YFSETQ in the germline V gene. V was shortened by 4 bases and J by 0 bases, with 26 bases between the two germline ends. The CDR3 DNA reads TGCGCCAGCAGCCGGGGGGCAGCAGGGGCCCTCCCGAGCTCCTATAATTCACCCCTCCACTTT. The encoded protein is CASSRGAAGALPSSYNSPLHF.

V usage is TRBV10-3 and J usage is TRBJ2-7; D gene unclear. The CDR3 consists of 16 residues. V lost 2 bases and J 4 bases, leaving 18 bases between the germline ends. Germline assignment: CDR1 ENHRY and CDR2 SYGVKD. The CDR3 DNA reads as TGTGCCATCAGTGAGCCGTCACATCGACCACTTTACGAGCAGTACTTC. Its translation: CAISEPSHRPLYEQYF.

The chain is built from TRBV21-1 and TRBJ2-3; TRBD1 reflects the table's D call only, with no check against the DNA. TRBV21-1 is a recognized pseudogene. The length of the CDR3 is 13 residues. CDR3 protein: CASSKGVQGWQYF. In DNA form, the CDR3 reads TGTGCCAGCAGCAAAGGGGTTCAGGGCTGGCAGTATTTT.

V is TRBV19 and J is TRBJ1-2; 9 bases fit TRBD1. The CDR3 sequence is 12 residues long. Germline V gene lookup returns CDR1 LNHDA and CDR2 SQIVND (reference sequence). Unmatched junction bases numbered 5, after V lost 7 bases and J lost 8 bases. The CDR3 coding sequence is TGTGCCAGTATTGGACAGGGGCAGGGCTACACCTTC. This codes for CASIGQGQGYTF. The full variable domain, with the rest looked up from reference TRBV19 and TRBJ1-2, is DGGITQSPKYLFRKEGQNVTLSCEQNLNHDAMYWYRQDPGQGLRLIYYSQIVNDFQKGDIAEGYSVSREKKESFPLTVTSAQKNPTAFYLCASIGQGQGYTFGSGTRLTVV.

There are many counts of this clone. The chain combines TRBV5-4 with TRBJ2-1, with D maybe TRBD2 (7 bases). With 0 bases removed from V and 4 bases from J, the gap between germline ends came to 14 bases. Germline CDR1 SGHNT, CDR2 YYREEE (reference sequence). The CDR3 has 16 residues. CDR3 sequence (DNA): TGTGCCAGCAGCTTGGGGGGGGGACAAAGTTACAATGAGCAGTTCTTC. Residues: CASSLGGGQSYNEQFF.

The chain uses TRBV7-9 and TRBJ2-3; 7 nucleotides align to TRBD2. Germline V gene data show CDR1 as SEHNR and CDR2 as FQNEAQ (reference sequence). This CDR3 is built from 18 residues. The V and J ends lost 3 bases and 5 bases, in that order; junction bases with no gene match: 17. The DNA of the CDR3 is TGTGCCAGCAGCTTGATAGACCGACTAGCTGGAATTAGAGATACGCAGTATTTT. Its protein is CASSLIDRLAGIRDTQYF. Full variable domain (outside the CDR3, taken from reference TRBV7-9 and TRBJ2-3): DTGVSQNPRHKITKRGQNVTFRCDPISEHNRLYWYRQTLGQGPEFLTYFQNEAQLEKSRLLSDRFSAERPKGSFSTLEIQRTEQGDSAMYLCASSLIDRLAGIRDTQYFGPGTRLTVL.

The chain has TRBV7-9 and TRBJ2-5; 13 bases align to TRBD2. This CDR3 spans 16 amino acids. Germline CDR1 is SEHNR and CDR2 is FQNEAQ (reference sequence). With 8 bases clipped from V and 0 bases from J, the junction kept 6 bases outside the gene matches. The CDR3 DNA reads TGTGCCAGCGCCTCGGGACTAGCGGGAAACCAAGAGACCCAGTACTTC. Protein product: CASASGLAGNQETQYF.

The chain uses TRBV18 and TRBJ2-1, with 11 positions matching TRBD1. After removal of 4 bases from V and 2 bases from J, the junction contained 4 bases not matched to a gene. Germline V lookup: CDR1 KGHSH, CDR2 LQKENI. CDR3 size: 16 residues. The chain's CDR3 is CASSLMGQGAYNEQFF. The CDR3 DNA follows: TGTGCCAGCTCACTCATGGGACAGGGGGCCTACAATGAGCAGTTCTTC.

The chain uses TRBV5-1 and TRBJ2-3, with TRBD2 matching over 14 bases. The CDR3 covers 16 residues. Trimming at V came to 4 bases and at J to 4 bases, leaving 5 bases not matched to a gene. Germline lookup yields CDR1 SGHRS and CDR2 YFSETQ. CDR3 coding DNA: TGCGCCAGCAGCCTAGGACTAGCGGGGGGCCCAGATACGCAGTATTTT. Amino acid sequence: CASSLGLAGGPDTQYF.

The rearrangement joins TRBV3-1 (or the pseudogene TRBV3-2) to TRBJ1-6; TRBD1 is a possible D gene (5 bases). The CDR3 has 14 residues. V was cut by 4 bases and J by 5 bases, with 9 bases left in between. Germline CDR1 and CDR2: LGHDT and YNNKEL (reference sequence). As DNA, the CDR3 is TGTGCCAGCAGCCTCCGGGGGAATAATTCACCCCTCCACTTT. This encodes CASSLRGNNSPLHF.

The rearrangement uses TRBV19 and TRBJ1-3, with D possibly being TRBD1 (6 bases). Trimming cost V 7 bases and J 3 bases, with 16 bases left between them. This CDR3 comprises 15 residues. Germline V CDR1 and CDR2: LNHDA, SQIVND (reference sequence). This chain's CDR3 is CASTLGDTYGNTIYF. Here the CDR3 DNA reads TGTGCCAGTACCCTCGGGGACACTTATGGAAACACCATATATTTT.

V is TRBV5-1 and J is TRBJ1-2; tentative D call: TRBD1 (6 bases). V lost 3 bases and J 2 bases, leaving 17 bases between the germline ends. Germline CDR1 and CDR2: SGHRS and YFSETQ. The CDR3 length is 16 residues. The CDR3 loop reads CASSWRTVGFNYGYTF. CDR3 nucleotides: TGCGCCAGCAGCTGGAGGACAGTGGGATTCAACTATGGCTACACCTTC.

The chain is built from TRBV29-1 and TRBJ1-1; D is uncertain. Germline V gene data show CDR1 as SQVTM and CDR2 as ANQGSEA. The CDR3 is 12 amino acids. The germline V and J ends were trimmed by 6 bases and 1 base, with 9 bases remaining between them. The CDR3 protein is CSVPGSNTEAFF. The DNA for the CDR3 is TGCAGCGTACCGGGATCGAACACTGAAGCTTTCTTT.